Described below is a single T cell receptor (beta chain) sequence and its context. The source of the sample is a study of cytomegalovirus exposure and HLA in healthy donors. PCR primers comprised 60 Vbeta and 13 Jbeta primers. This table comes from immunoSEQ multiplex PCR, and its TCRdb copy is limited to in-frame clones, with some not included. The table records about 200,000 clones, around 75% of them present only once. V lost 2 bases to trimming and J lost 0 bases; unmatched junction nucleotides: 3. Germline-derived CDR1 and CDR2 are LNHDA and SQIVND (reference sequence). This CDR3 has 15 amino acids.

The receptor was isolated from a male donor in good health and CMV-seropositive. The chain is built from TRBV19 and TRBJ1-1, with 7 bases aligning to TRBD1. The sequenced sample was PBMCs. CDR3 bases: TGTGCCAGTAGTATAACGGACAGGCTGAACACTGAAGCTTTCTTT. As protein: CASSITDRLNTEAFF. The entire variable domain, with the rest obtained from reference TRBV19 and TRBJ1-1, is as follows: DGGITQSPKYLFRKEGQNVTLSCEQNLNHDAMYWYRQDPGQGLRLIYYSQIVNDFQKGDIAEGYSVSREKKESFPLTVTSAQKNPTAFYLCASSITDRLNTEAFFGQGTRLTVV.